Below are 28 T cell receptor beta chains sequenced from a single sample in a study of beta chain features in type 1 diabetes. As every portion of the isolated RNA was reverse transcribed, the sequencing read expressed TCRB transcripts. Data came from immunoSEQ multiplex PCR; TCRdb stores just in-frame clones and leaves some out. This sample carries 250,000 to 350,000 clones, 12% to 15% of them seen once, and the ten largest clones take about 6.7%. The sequencing input was central memory CD4+ T cells from blood. The receptors shown here come from a man aged 25-45 years in good health.

This clone was picked up a small number of times. V usage is TRBV6-5 and J usage is TRBJ1-5; D is possibly TRBD1 (5 bases). The V end lost 6 bases, the J end lost 1 base, and 13 bases lay between the germline ends. The germline gives CDR1 MNHEY, CDR2 SVGAGI. CDR3 size: 15 residues. CDR3 DNA: TGTGCCAGCAGAGCCGGGGCGTTGAGCAATCAGCCCCAGCATTTT. The encoded protein is CASRAGALSNQPQHF.

This clone was picked up a small number of times. The chain employs TRBV19 and TRBJ2-7, with 9 bases matching TRBD1. This CDR3 region has 15 residues. Germline V CDR1 and CDR2: LNHDA, SQIVND (reference sequence). Unmatched junction bases numbered 8, after V lost 6 bases and J lost 2 bases. CDR3 residues: CASRVRQGGAYEQYF. CDR3 DNA: TGTGCCAGTAGAGTCAGACAGGGGGGCGCCTACGAGCAGTACTTC.

The rearrangement uses TRBV9 and TRBJ2-3, with 10 nucleotides matching TRBD2. With V trimmed by 1 base and J by 1 base, 3 bases remained unmatched. Germline V gene lookup returns CDR1 SGDLS and CDR2 YYNGEE. The CDR3 contains 16 residues. The CDR3 region has the DNA TGTGCCAGCAGCGTACGGCTAGCGGGGGGCACAGATACGCAGTATTTT. Translated, it gives CASSVRLAGGTDTQYF.

This clone was recorded a few times. V usage is TRBV2 and J usage is TRBJ1-1; D is unresolved. V lost 0 bases and J lost 9, with 11 bases in between. Germline CDR1 reads SNHLY; CDR2 reads FYNNEI. The CDR3 length is 13 residues. Here the CDR3 reads CASSEARTEQAFF. The CDR3 bases are TGTGCCAGCAGTGAAGCCAGGACGGAACAAGCTTTCTTT.

This clone appeared a few times. The V gene is TRBV4-2, the J gene TRBJ2-5, with 7 nucleotides matching TRBD1. The trim removed 3 bases at V and 3 bases at J, leaving 4 bases unmatched. This CDR3 has 14 amino acids. CDR1 is LGHNA and CDR2 is YNFKEQ in the germline V gene. The DNA for the CDR3 is TGTGCCAGCAGCCAGCCCGGGACAGAAGAGACCCAGTACTTC. It yields the protein CASSQPGTEETQYF.

This clone appeared a few times. The chain is built from TRBV4-3 and TRBJ1-5; TRBD1 matches at 8 bases. The CDR3 sequence is 17 residues long. The V and J ends lost 0 bases and 7 bases, in that order; junction bases with no gene match: 11. Germline CDR1 reads LGHNA; CDR2 reads YSLEER. The CDR3 is CASSQDLQGANVQPQHF. The DNA of the CDR3 is TGCGCCAGCAGCCAAGACCTCCAGGGGGCGAATGTCCAGCCCCAGCATTTT.

The table lists this clone with a few counts. The chain uses TRBV5-4 and TRBJ2-7; 7 positions agree with TRBD1. Per germline, CDR1 SGHNT and CDR2 YYREEE (reference sequence). The CDR3 has 14 residues. J was trimmed by 1 base and V by 2 bases; bases with no gene match: 3. The CDR3 protein is CASSFPDRSYEQYF. CDR3 nucleotides: TGTGCCAGCAGCTTTCCGGACAGGTCCTACGAGCAGTACTTC.

The sample holds a few counts of this clone. The V call is TRBV29-1, the J call TRBJ2-1; TRBD1 agrees at 7 bases. Per the germline V gene, CDR1 is SQVTM and CDR2 is ANQGSEA. The CDR3 length is 12 residues. V lost 6 bases and J lost 14; bases outside the gene matches: 13. CDR3 protein: CSVQPGTTGKFF. The CDR3 region has the DNA TGCAGCGTCCAACCGGGGACGACAGGGAAGTTCTTC.

This chain connects TRBV4-1 to TRBJ2-1, with 11 bases that match TRBD2. The CDR3 is made up of 17 amino acids. With 1 base clipped from V and 4 bases from J, the junction kept 6 bases outside the gene matches. Germline loops: CDR1 MGHRA, CDR2 YSYEKL. CDR3 sequence (DNA): TGCGCCAGCAGCCAAGGTCCTAGCGGGGGGAAGTACAATGAGCAGTTCTTC. Its translation: CASSQGPSGGKYNEQFF.

CDR3 loop: CASSLDGAGELFF. As DNA, the CDR3 is TGCGCCAGCAGCTTGGACGGGGCCGGGGAGCTGTTTTTT. The V gene is TRBV5-1, the J gene TRBJ2-2; D possibly corresponds to TRBD2 (5 bases). The germline CDR1 and CDR2 sequences are SGHRS and YFSETQ. The CDR3 has 13 residues. V was trimmed by 0 bases and J by 6 bases, leaving 6 bases between them.

The chain links TRBV5-1 to TRBJ2-5, with 8 bases aligning to TRBD1. Per germline, CDR1 SGHRS and CDR2 YFSETQ. This CDR3 region has 15 residues. V was pared by 1 base and J by 5 bases, with 7 bases of the junction left unmatched. Written as DNA, the CDR3 is TGCGCCAGCAGCTTGACGTCGAGACAGGGGGAGACCCAGTACTTC. This encodes CASSLTSRQGETQYF.

The rearrangement joins TRBV7-2 to TRBJ2-6, with D unclear. Germline CDR1 SGHTA, CDR2 FQGNSA. Trimming pared 0 bases from V and 0 bases from J, leaving 6 bases between. The CDR3 covers 16 residues. The CDR3 nucleotides are TGTGCCAGCAGCTTAGCCCAAGGCTCTGGGGCCAACGTCCTGACTTTC. The encoded protein is CASSLAQGSGANVLTF.

V and J are TRBV25-1 and TRBJ2-2; the match to TRBD2 covers 9 bases. With V trimmed by 6 bases and J by 1 base, 6 bases remained unmatched. The CDR3 is made up of 16 amino acids. CDR1 MGHDK and CDR2 SYGVNS come from the germline V gene. The CDR3 DNA is TGTGCCAGCAGGAGACCAGCGGGAGGGAACACCGGGGAGCTGTTTTTT. Amino acid sequence: CASRRPAGGNTGELFF.

In this sample, this clone turned up a few times. The chain recombines TRBV10-3 with TRBJ1-2, with 8 nucleotides matching TRBD1. The CDR3 extends over 16 amino acids. Germline values: CDR1 ENHRY, CDR2 SYGVKD. With V trimmed by 9 bases and J by 1 base, 13 bases remained unmatched. CDR3 residues: CAMSPRQGRDNYGYTF. In nucleotides, the CDR3 is TGTGCCATGAGCCCGCGACAGGGGCGAGATAACTATGGCTACACCTTC.

This clone was found a few times. The CDR3 DNA reads TGTGCCAGCAGCAAGAAGGGACAGTGGGACGGAGAAAAACTGTTTTTT. It specifies CASSKKGQWDGEKLFF. The genes are TRBV21-1 and TRBJ1-4; TRBD1, the D gene given by the table, was not confirmed from the DNA. TRBV21-1 is shown as a pseudogene. The CDR3 consists of 16 residues.

The J gene is TRBJ1-3, the V gene TRBV19; possibly TRBD1 for D (5 bases). Germline V gene data show CDR1 as LNHDA and CDR2 as SQIVND (reference sequence). This CDR3 comprises 17 residues. V was clipped by 8 bases and J by 0 bases, with 20 bases between them. CDR3 bases: TGTGCCAGTTGTGACAGCCCAGGTACTCTCTCTGGAAACACCATATATTTT. It yields the protein CASCDSPGTLSGNTIYF.

This clone was observed a few times. The V gene is TRBV4-3, the J gene TRBJ2-3, with D perhaps matching TRBD1 (7 bases). CDR3 length equals 16 residues. With 0 bases removed from V and 2 bases from J, the gap between germline ends came to 12 bases. Germline V gives CDR1 LGHNA, CDR2 YSLEER. This chain's CDR3 is CASSQDSGGNTDTQYF. DNA of the CDR3: TGCGCCAGCAGCCAAGATTCAGGGGGGAACACAGATACGCAGTATTTT.

Points on this clone: A junction boundary mismatches the germline segment, possibly from a read error. The rearrangement joins TRBV7-2 to TRBJ2-7, with 8 bases aligning to TRBD2. CDR3 length: 14 residues. CDR1 is SGHTA, CDR2 FQGNSA, per germline. The CDR3, as DNA: TGCGCCAGCAGCGCTCTAGCGGGCCCCTACGAGCAGTACTTC. Amino acids: CASSALAGPYEQYF. The full variable domain, completed using reference TRBV7-2 and TRBJ2-7, is GAGVSQSPSNKVTEKGKDVELRCDPISGHTALYWYRQSLGQGLEFLIYFQGNSAPDKSGLPSDRFSAERTGGSVSTLTIQRTQQEDSAVYLCASSALAGPYEQYFGPGTRLTVT.

In this sample, this clone turned up a few times. V is TRBV11-2 and J is TRBJ2-7; no definite D call. The CDR3 has 12 residues. Trimming shortened V by 5 bases and J by 2 bases, and 7 bases separated the two germline ends. The V gene's germline CDR1 is SGHAT and CDR2 FQNNGV. The CDR3 DNA follows: TGTGCCAGCAGCCCTAGTCCCTACGAGCAGTACTTC. It yields the protein CASSPSPYEQYF.

J is TRBJ2-1 and V is TRBV20-1; D not resolved. The CDR3 runs to 11 residues. The germline V gene has CDR1 DFQATT and CDR2 SNEGSKA (reference sequence). V dropped 6 bases and J dropped 6 bases, with 9 bases sitting between them. As DNA, the CDR3 is TGCAGTGCCCTGGGATTCAATGAGCAGTTCTTC. Translating gives CSALGFNEQFF.

In regard to this clone: This sample also contains other DNA sequences that code for the same CDR3. The chain links TRBV15 to TRBJ1-6, with a tentative D call TRBD1 (6 bases). CDR1 LNHNV and CDR2 YYDKDF come from the germline V gene (reference sequence). The length of the CDR3 is 14 residues. V gave up 0 bases and J gave up 6 bases, with 6 bases separating them. The CDR3 DNA sequence: TGTGCCACCAGCAGAGACAGGGGTAATTCACCCCTCCACTTT. Amino acid sequence: CATSRDRGNSPLHF.

This clone was detected a few times. The identical CDR3 is also encoded by other nucleotide sequences in the sample. The genes are TRBV11-2 and TRBJ2-7; a possible D gene is TRBD1 (5 bases). The germline V gene has CDR1 SGHAT and CDR2 FQNNGV. The CDR3 totals 14 residues. V lost 1 base to trimming and J lost 4 bases, with 11 bases between them. The CDR3 spells CASSLGQGPYEQYV. CDR3 DNA sequence: TGTGCCAGCAGCTTAGGTCAGGGCCCATACGAGCAGTACGTC.

The genes are TRBV6-6 and TRBJ1-5; D is undetermined. The CDR3 covers 12 residues. Trimming cost V 5 bases and J 4 bases, with 6 bases left between them. The germline V gene has CDR1 MNHNY and CDR2 SVGAGI (reference sequence). CDR3 sequence reads: CASSNGNQPQHF. The CDR3 region has the DNA TGTGCCAGCAGTAACGGTAATCAGCCCCAGCATTTT.

V is TRBV5-6 and J is TRBJ1-6; TRBD1 agrees at 11 bases. V lost 2 bases to trimming and J lost 9 bases; unmatched junction nucleotides: 1. Germline V lookup: CDR1 SGHDT, CDR2 YYEEEE. This CDR3 contains 14 residues. CDR3 loop: CASSFGTGGSPLHF. CDR3 in DNA: TGTGCCAGCAGCTTCGGGACAGGGGGTTCACCCCTCCACTTT.

The chain combines TRBV10-3 with TRBJ2-1; 7 bases align to TRBD2. Looked up from germline, CDR1 is ENHRY and CDR2 is SYGVKD. V was pared by 3 bases and J by 6 bases, with 14 bases of the junction left unmatched. This CDR3 region has 17 residues. The chain's CDR3 is CAISESLGGTTFNEQFF. The CDR3 DNA follows: TGTGCCATCAGTGAATCGTTAGGAGGGACTACCTTCAATGAGCAGTTCTTC.

The chain has TRBV6-6 and TRBJ2-1, with 7 nucleotides matching TRBD2. Germline trimming cut 7 bases from V and 4 bases from J; bases unmatched to any gene: 10. CDR1 is MNHNY and CDR2 is SVGAGI in the germline V gene (reference sequence). The CDR3 totals 15 residues. The CDR3 DNA follows: TGTGCCAGCACCCGCACTCCTAGCGGATACAATGAGCAGTTCTTC. Amino acid sequence: CASTRTPSGYNEQFF.

V is TRBV30 and J is TRBJ2-2; 10 nucleotides align to TRBD2. Unmatched junction bases numbered 6, after V lost 1 base and J lost 1 base. The germline V gene has CDR1 GTSNPN and CDR2 SVGIG (reference sequence). This CDR3 region has 17 residues. The CDR3 nucleotides are TGTGCCTGGAGTGGAAAGGGACTAGCGAAGAACACCGGGGAGCTGTTTTTT. Protein sequence: CAWSGKGLAKNTGELFF.

This clone showed up just a few times. The rearrangement links TRBV28 to TRBJ2-6, with D uncertain. Germline CDR1 MDHEN, CDR2 SYDVKM. The CDR3 loop spans 15 amino acids. V dropped 3 bases and J dropped 2 bases, with 8 bases sitting between them. The CDR3 reads CASSLRGAGANVLTF. CDR3 sequence (DNA): TGTGCCAGCAGTTTGAGAGGTGCTGGGGCCAACGTCCTGACTTTC. The entire variable domain, with the rest obtained from reference TRBV28 and TRBJ2-6, is as follows: DVKVTQSSRYLVKRTGEKVFLECVQDMDHENMFWYRQDPGLGLRLIYFSYDVKMKEKGDIPEGYSVSREKKERFSLILESASTNQTSMYLCASSLRGAGANVLTFGAGSRLTVL.